A selection of T cell receptor beta chains follows, all from one sample in a study of identical twins. MiXCR, applied by TCRdb to the 5' RACE reads, yields one record per CDR3 protein. The data hold some 96,000 distinct CDR3 sequences, with roughly 6% observed a single time. Sequences were obtained from memory T cells sorted from blood. These receptors originate from a woman aged 45-65 years in good health. Each CDR3 is given with its conserved first and last residue. D genes are given only for firm matches. Part of the rows lack a size; the others show once, few, many or a class for expanded clones.

J gene | V gene | D gene | clone size | CDR3 DNA | CDR3 protein
TRBJ2-1 | TRBV20-1 | TRBD2 | few | TGCAGTGCTAGAGATTGGGGCCTAGCGGGCAATGAGCAGTTCTTC | CSARDWGLAGNEQFF
TRBJ2-2 | TRBV24-1 | - | - | TGTGCCACCAGCCCAGGGACCAGCGGGGAGCTGTTTTTT | CATSPGTSGELFF
TRBJ2-1 | TRBV6-4 | - | few | TGTGCAGCCGCCGACAGGACCACGCATTACAATGAGCAGTTCTTC | CAAADRTTHYNEQFF
TRBJ2-1 | TRBV12-3/TRBV12-4 | - | many | TGTGCCAGCAGTTTATCCGACTACAATGAGCAGTTCTTC | CASSLSDYNEQFF
TRBJ2-2 | TRBV25-1 | - | few | TGTGCCAGCAGTGTTCGCGGTTACACCGGGGAGCTGTTTTTT | CASSVRGYTGELFF
TRBJ2-3 | TRBV7-8 | TRBD2 | many | TGTGCCAGCAGCTTAGATACTAGCGGGAGTGATGATACGCAGTATTTT | CASSLDTSGSDDTQYF
TRBJ2-1 | TRBV24-1 | TRBD1 | few | TGTGCCACCAGTGATCGGGACAGGGGATGGAATGAGCAGTTCTTC | CATSDRDRGWNEQFF
TRBJ2-7 | TRBV5-8 | - | many | TGTGCCAGCAGTTCCCCACAGGACCCCACCTCCTACTACGAGCAGTACTTC | CASSSPQDPTSYYEQYF
TRBJ2-1 | TRBV28 | TRBD1 | many | TGTGCCAGCAGGGTCTCAGGGGGCGCTGACTACAATGAGCAGTTCTTC | CASRVSGGADYNEQFF
TRBJ2-3 | TRBV2 | TRBD2 | many | TGTGCCAGCAGCGACGGCAGCGGGAGACCTAGCACAGATACGCAGTATTTT | CASSDGSGRPSTDTQYF
TRBJ2-1 | TRBV28 | TRBD2 | many | TGTGCCAGCATCTTACTAGCGGGAGGGGGAAATGAGCAGTTCTTC | CASILLAGGGNEQFF
TRBJ2-3 | TRBV3-1 | - | many | TGTGCCAGCAGCCCCCCAGGAGGAGGGGCAGATACGCAGTATTTT | CASSPPGGGADTQYF
TRBJ2-7 | TRBV29-1 | TRBD1 | - | TGCAGCGGAAGACAGGGGGCGGGCGAGCAGTACTTC | CSGRQGAGEQYF